These T cell receptor beta chains were read from a single sample in a study of cytomegalovirus exposure and HLA in healthy donors. Using immunoSEQ multiplex PCR, the repertoire was profiled, and TCRdb retains in-frame clones only, with some absent. The table lists fewer than 150,000 clones, with approximately 3.8% in the top ten. The material sequenced was PBMCs. These receptors all come from a man between 18 and 35 years old in good health and CMV-seronegative. CDR3s include the opening cysteine and the closing phenylalanine or tryptophan. The D gene is left open where the match is weak.

v_gene	d_gene	j_gene	CDR3nt	CDR3aa
TRBV6-1	NA	TRBJ2-5	TGTGCCAGCACGGGACTGCAAGAGACCCAGTACTTC	CASTGLQETQYF
TRBV5-5	TRBD1	TRBJ1-2	TGTGCCAGCAGCTTGTACGGGACAGGGGATGGCTACACCTTC	CASSLYGTGDGYTF
TRBV18	NA	TRBJ1-4	TGTGCCAGCTCACCCCATAATGAAAAACTGTTTTTT	CASSPHNEKLFF
TRBV6-1	NA	TRBJ2-3	TGTGCCACCCCCCCGGGAAACACAGATACGCAGTATTTT	CATPPGNTDTQYF
TRBV27	NA	TRBJ2-1	TGTGCCAGCAGTTTCATTCCAGCGTACAATGAGCAGTTCTTC	CASSFIPAYNEQFF
TRBV7-9	NA	TRBJ1-1	TGTGCCAGCACCGCCGGGGGGGATTCAGCTTTCTTT	CASTAGGDSAFF
TRBV28	NA	TRBJ1-1	TGTGCCAGCAGTCTAGGAATTTCCCGGGATGAAGCTTTCTTT	CASSLGISRDEAFF
TRBV2	NA	TRBJ1-5	TGTGCCAGCAGTGGACAAACCCTAACTCTTAATCAGCCCCAGCATTTT	CASSGQTLTLNQPQHF
TRBV9	TRBD1	TRBJ2-2	TGTGCCAGCAGCGGTGGACAGGGGCGGACCGGGGAGCTGTTTTTT	CASSGGQGRTGELFF
TRBV5-4	TRBD1	TRBJ1-2	TGTGCCAGCAGCCCGCCGGGACAGTCGGCGTCCATTAGCGGCTACACCTTC	CASSPPGQSASISGYTF
TRBV6-4	TRBD2	TRBJ2-1	TGTGCCAGCAGCCGAGCGGGAGGCGATTACAATGAGCAGTTCTTC	CASSRAGGDYNEQFF
TRBV6-6	NA	TRBJ2-7	TGTGCCAGCAGGCCGGACGGTGGGGGGTCCTACGAGCAGTACTTC	CASRPDGGGSYEQYF
TRBV9	TRBD1	TRBJ2-7	TGTGCCAGCAGCGTTGGGACAGGGCCAGATTCCAAGCAGTACTTC	CASSVGTGPDSKQYF
TRBV28	NA	TRBJ2-5	TGTGCCAGCATGGGGGGAGAAGAGACCCAGTACTTC	CASMGGEETQYF
TRBV6-5	NA	TRBJ1-1	TGTGCCAGCCACCTGGTACAGGCCCATTACACTGAAGCTTTCTTT	CASHLVQAHYTEAFF
TRBV7-9	TRBD2	TRBJ2-4	TGTGCCAGCAGATTAGCGGGAGGGGTCAAAAACATTCAGTACTTC	CASRLAGGVKNIQYF
TRBV7-2	NA	TRBJ2-6	TGTGCCAGCAGCTTAGTGCGTACGGTCTCTGGGGCCAACGTCCTGACTTTC	CASSLVRTVSGANVLTF
TRBV15	TRBD1	TRBJ1-2	TGTGCCACCAGCCTGACAGGGGCGTATGGCTACACCTTC	CATSLTGAYGYTF
TRBV5-1	NA	TRBJ2-1	TGCGCCAGCAGCCCGGGGACGGGAGTGACCTACAATGAGCAGTTCTTC	CASSPGTGVTYNEQFF
TRBV6-6	NA	TRBJ1-1	TGTGCCAGCAGTGCGACAGCGGGAGAAGCTTTCTTT	CASSATAGEAFF
TRBV6-1	NA	TRBJ2-5	TGTGCCAGCAGTGAATTTTTGAGGACCCAGTACTTC	CASSEFLRTQYF
TRBV2	NA	TRBJ1-2	TGTGCCAGCAGTGAGACTTACTATGGCTACACCTTC	CASSETYYGYTF
TRBV5-4	TRBD1	TRBJ2-7	TGTGCCAGCAGCTTGGGGGCCGGACAGGGCTACGAGCAGTACTTC	CASSLGAGQGYEQYF
TRBV19	NA	TRBJ1-1	TGTGCCAGTAGTACGATCGGCGGTGAAGCTTTCTTT	CASSTIGGEAFF
TRBV6-1	TRBD2	TRBJ2-1	TGTGCCAGCGGTGGACTAGCGGGTAGCTCCTACAATGAGCAGTTCTTC	CASGGLAGSSYNEQFF
TRBV5-4	TRBD2	TRBJ2-7	TGTGCCAGCAGCCCGGGACTAGCGGCTTGGGAGCAGTACTTC	CASSPGLAAWEQYF
TRBV14	NA	TRBJ1-4	TGTGCCAGCAGCCAAGATCTACGAAAACGGCTGTTTTTT	CASSQDLRKRLFF
TRBV9	NA	TRBJ2-7	TGTGCCAGCAGCGTAGCTTGGACATCGTCCTACGAGCAGTACTTC	CASSVAWTSSYEQYF
TRBV7-3	TRBD2	TRBJ2-5	TGTGCCAGCTCCCGGGGGGGCCTGGAGACCCAGTACTTC	CASSRGGLETQYF
TRBV15	TRBD1	TRBJ2-7	TGTGCCACCAGCAGAGTACAGGGGATGGACGACGAGCAGTACTTC	CATSRVQGMDDEQYF
TRBV27	TRBD2	TRBJ2-6	TGTGCCAGCATCGCGGGAGGGCCCGTCTCTGGGGCCAACGTCCTGACTTTC	CASIAGGPVSGANVLTF
TRBV7-2	TRBD2	TRBJ2-7	TGTGCCAGCAGCTCCCTTCTATGGCTAGCGGGTGAGCAGTACTTC	CASSSLLWLAGEQYF
TRBV6-6	TRBD1	TRBJ1-2	TGTGCCAGCAGTTACGGGACAGGGAACTATGGCTACACCTTC	CASSYGTGNYGYTF
TRBV29-1	NA	TRBJ2-7	TGCAGCGTTGCCGTAGGCAGGGGTGGAGACGAGCAGTACTTC	CSVAVGRGGDEQYF
TRBV5-4	TRBD2	TRBJ2-1	TGTGCCAGCAAAACCGGGACTAGTACCTACAATGAGCAGTTCTTC	CASKTGTSTYNEQFF
TRBV7-7	NA	TRBJ2-7	TGTGCTAGCAGCTTAGGGCAGCCAGGGGTCTACGAGCAGTACTTC	CASSLGQPGVYEQYF
TRBV10-3	TRBD1	TRBJ2-7	TGTGCCATCAGTGACCCCGGGACAGGGATCCCCTACGAGCAGTACTTC	CAISDPGTGIPYEQYF
TRBV19	NA	TRBJ1-5	TGTGCCAGTAGTACAACACGACATAGCAATCAGCCCCAGCATTTT	CASSTTRHSNQPQHF
TRBV6-1	TRBD1	TRBJ1-1	TGTGCCAGCAGTGTAGGGACAGCCACTGAAGCTTTCTTT	CASSVGTATEAFF
TRBV9	NA	TRBJ1-4	TGTGCCAGCAGCGTAGAATCGGCAACTAATGAAAAACTGTTTTTT	CASSVESATNEKLFF
TRBV6-1	NA	TRBJ2-6	TGTGCCGCCCGACAGATCTCTGGGGCCAACGTCCTGACTTTC	CAARQISGANVLTF
TRBV7-3	NA	TRBJ2-5	TGTGCCAGCAGCTTGAATGGGGGGGGCGGGGAGACCCAGTACTTC	CASSLNGGGGETQYF